These 14 T cell receptor beta chains came from one sample sequenced in a study of blood T cell repertoires in COVID-19. Sequencing was performed with immunoSEQ multiplex PCR; in TCRdb, only in-frame clones are kept and a portion is missing. The sample lists 150,000 to 200,000 clones, approximately 89% occurring once. What was sequenced was peripheral blood. All receptors derive from a man between 65 and 85 years old with acute or convalescent COVID-19.

DNA of the CDR3: TGTGCCAGCAGCTTCTTAGCTACAGATACGCAGTATTTT. This gives the protein CASSFLATDTQYF. V and J are TRBV11-3 and TRBJ2-3; D ambiguous. The length of the CDR3 is 13 residues. Deletions cut 3 bases from V and 3 bases from J, with 7 bases between. The germline CDR1 and CDR2 sequences are SGHNT and YENEEA.

This rearrangement joins TRBV7-2 to TRBJ2-7; weak D call: TRBD1 (5 bases). This CDR3 region has 14 residues. Germline V lookup: CDR1 SGHTA, CDR2 FQGNSA. V lost 1 base and J 5 bases, leaving 12 bases between the germline ends. In DNA, the CDR3 is TGTGCCAGCAGCTTAGAAGGGGTGGGGCACGAGCAGTACTTC. Translated, it gives CASSLEGVGHEQYF.

This clone was counted a few times. The chain joins TRBV5-6 to TRBJ1-2; 7 nucleotides line up with TRBD1. Losses at the gene ends were 4 bases for V and 7 bases for J; bases not matched to a gene: 13. CDR1 and CDR2 from the germline V gene are SGHDT and YYEEEE. The CDR3 totals 15 residues. The CDR3 is CASSPAPDRVSGYTF. In nucleotides, the CDR3 is TGTGCCAGCAGCCCAGCTCCTGACAGGGTCTCTGGCTACACCTTC.

The chain couples TRBV29-1 to TRBJ1-1; tentative D call: TRBD1 (6 bases). Germline V gene lookup returns CDR1 SQVTM and CDR2 ANQGSEA. Trimming removed 4 bases at V and 1 base at J, with 19 bases between. The CDR3 runs 16 residues. The CDR3 DNA reads TGCAGCGTTGCCCCATACTTGGACAGTCGGAACACTGAAGCTTTCTTT. It codes for CSVAPYLDSRNTEAFF.

The chain employs TRBV15 and TRBJ2-1; TRBD1 matches at 8 bases. Germline values: CDR1 LNHNV, CDR2 YYDKDF (reference sequence). J gave up 5 bases and V 4 bases, and 7 bases lay outside the gene matches. This CDR3 is 15 amino acids long. CDR3 in amino acids: CATSINRGDHNEQFF. The DNA for the CDR3 is TGTGCCACCAGCATCAACAGGGGGGACCACAATGAGCAGTTCTTC.

The DNA for the CDR3 is TGTGCCAGCAGCATACCTCAGGGGTACAATGAGCAGTTCTTC. Its translation is CASSIPQGYNEQFF. The chain links TRBV5-4 to TRBJ2-1, with TRBD1 as a possible D gene (6 bases). Germline CDR1 and CDR2: SGHNT and YYREEE (reference sequence). The CDR3 covers 14 residues. Trimming pared 4 bases from V and 4 bases from J, leaving 12 bases between.

The chain recombines TRBV19 with TRBJ2-1; TRBD2 matches 7 bases. Germline-derived CDR1 and CDR2 are LNHDA and SQIVND (reference sequence). This CDR3 region has 14 residues. The trim removed 7 bases at V and 1 base at J, leaving 4 bases unmatched. The CDR3 loop reads CASKREVSYNEQFF. DNA of the CDR3: TGTGCCAGTAAACGGGAGGTATCCTACAATGAGCAGTTCTTC.

The V call is TRBV11-2, the J call TRBJ2-3, with 10 bases identical to TRBD1. Looked up from germline, CDR1 is SGHAT and CDR2 is FQNNGV. V was clipped by 5 bases and J by 6 bases; unmatched bases: 11. The CDR3 contains 16 residues. The CDR3: CASSILTGQGTDTQYF. The CDR3 DNA reads TGTGCCAGCAGCATACTAACGGGACAGGGGACGGATACGCAGTATTTT.

In its sample, this clone was seen once. This chain connects TRBV9 to TRBJ2-7, with 14 nucleotides matching TRBD2. The V segment lost 3 bases and the J segment 10 bases; nucleotides outside the gene matches: 6. This CDR3 region has 14 residues. CDR1 and CDR2 from the germline V gene are SGDLS and YYNGEE. The CDR3 bases are TGTGCCAGCAGCGCGACTAGCGGGGGGGCAGAACAGTACTTC. It specifies CASSATSGGAEQYF.

The rearrangement links TRBV2 to TRBJ1-4, with a tentative D call TRBD1 (6 bases). Germline V gene lookup returns CDR1 SNHLY and CDR2 FYNNEI. This CDR3 region has 15 residues. Between the trimmed V and J ends, which lost 7 bases and 5 bases, there was a span of 17 bases. CDR3: CASIKGGARNEKLFF. CDR3 DNA sequence: TGTGCCAGCATCAAAGGGGGGGCGAGAAATGAAAAACTGTTTTTT.

The J gene is TRBJ1-5, the V gene TRBV3-1 (or the pseudogene TRBV3-2), with 7 bases matching TRBD1. Germline V gene data show CDR1 as LGHDT and CDR2 as YNNKEL (reference sequence). V was clipped by 4 bases and J by 6 bases; unmatched bases: 9. The CDR3 is made up of 15 amino acids. CDR3 coding DNA: TGTGCCAGCAGCCTGTCGGACAGGAGCGGTCAGCCCCAGCATTTT. Translation: CASSLSDRSGQPQHF.

V gene TRBV5-6 combines with J gene TRBJ2-5; 8 nucleotides align to TRBD1. Germline lookup yields CDR1 SGHDT and CDR2 YYEEEE. Germline trimming cut 2 bases from V and 2 bases from J; bases unmatched to any gene: 5. The CDR3 length is 15 residues. As DNA, the CDR3 is TGTGCCAGCAGCTTTGGACAGGGCGTACAAGAGACCCAGTACTTC. Its protein is CASSFGQGVQETQYF.

This rearrangement joins TRBV27 to TRBJ1-6; D is undetermined. This CDR3 region has 16 residues. Germline V lookup: CDR1 MNHEY, CDR2 SMNVEV (reference sequence). The V end was cut by 6 bases, the J end by 0 bases, with 12 bases between. DNA of the CDR3: TGTGCCAGCAGGGCAACGCTCAGCTCCTATAATTCACCCCTCCACTTT. This codes for CASRATLSSYNSPLHF.

With regard to this clone: In the same sample, other DNA sequences code for this CDR3. This chain links TRBV5-1 with TRBJ2-3; weak D call: TRBD2 (6 bases). The germline gives CDR1 SGHRS, CDR2 YFSETQ. This CDR3 has 15 residues. Between the trimmed V and J ends, which lost 8 bases and 2 bases, there was a span of 18 bases. CDR3 residues: CASTNGGTYTDTQYF. The DNA of the CDR3 is TGCGCCAGTACCAACGGGGGTACGTACACAGATACGCAGTATTTT.